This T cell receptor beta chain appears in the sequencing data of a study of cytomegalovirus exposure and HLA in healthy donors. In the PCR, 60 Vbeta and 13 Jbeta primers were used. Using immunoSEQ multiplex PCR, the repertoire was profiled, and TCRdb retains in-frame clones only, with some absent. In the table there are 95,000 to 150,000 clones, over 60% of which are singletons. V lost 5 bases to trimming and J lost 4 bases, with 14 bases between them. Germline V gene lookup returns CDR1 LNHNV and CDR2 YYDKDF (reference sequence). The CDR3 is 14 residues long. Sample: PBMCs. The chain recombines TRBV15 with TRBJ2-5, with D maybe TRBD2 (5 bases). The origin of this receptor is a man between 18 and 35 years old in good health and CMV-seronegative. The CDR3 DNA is TGTGCCACCAGCCAGGACTGGATAATAGAGACCCAGTACTTC. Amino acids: CATSQDWIIETQYF.